These 18 T cell receptor beta chains originate from one sample sequenced in a study of blood T cell repertoires in COVID-19. Libraries were prepared by immunoSEQ multiplex PCR; TCRdb keeps only in-frame clonotypes and omits some of them. The sample gives fewer than 400,000 clones, 85% of which show up once; under 2% is in the top ten. Sample: PBMCs or T cells enriched from blood (not recorded which). The receptors were sampled from a woman aged 25 to 39 who had been exposed to COVID-19.

V gene TRBV5-1 combines with J gene TRBJ2-7; D remains ambiguous. V was cut by 0 bases and J by 6 bases, with 7 bases left in between. CDR1 SGHRS and CDR2 YFSETQ come from the germline V gene. The CDR3 extends over 12 amino acids. As DNA, the CDR3 is TGCGCCAGCAGCTTGGACGGGTCCGAGCAGTACTTC. Protein product: CASSLDGSEQYF.

This clone was picked up a small number of times. The chain employs TRBV21-1 and TRBJ1-2. TRBV21-1 is marked as a pseudogene. This CDR3 is built from 13 residues. The CDR3 DNA reads as TGTGCCAGCAGTCTCTCGGGGGGAATTGGCTACACCTTC. Residues: CASSLSGGIGYTF.

This chain connects TRBV27 to TRBJ2-7, with 8 bases lining up with TRBD2. The CDR3 runs to 14 residues. V lost 5 bases and J lost 5; bases outside the gene matches: 8. The V gene's germline CDR1 is MNHEY and CDR2 SMNVEV (reference sequence). The CDR3 nucleotides are TGTGCCAGCAGTGTGGCTAGCGGGCGAGACGAGCAGTACTTC. Translated: CASSVASGRDEQYF.

The CDR3 loop reads CASRRHRNSNQPQHF. CDR3 nucleotides: TGTGCCAGCAGGCGACACAGAAATAGCAATCAGCCCCAGCATTTT. The rearrangement uses TRBV6-5 and TRBJ1-5; D gene uncertain. Germline assignment: CDR1 MNHEY and CDR2 SVGAGI. The V end was cut by 6 bases, the J end by 0 bases, with 12 bases between. The CDR3 is 15 residues long.

The chain is built from TRBV3-1 (or the pseudogene TRBV3-2) and TRBJ2-7, with D unresolved. CDR1 and CDR2 (germline): LGHDT, YNNKEL (reference sequence). The CDR3 runs 12 residues. The ends were cut back, 5 bases at V and 0 bases at J, with 5 bases in the middle. The CDR3 bases are TGTGCCAGCAGCTTTCGCTCCTACGAGCAGTACTTC. It is translated as CASSFRSYEQYF.

The chain is built from TRBV19 and TRBJ2-1; TRBD2 matches at 8 bases. Per germline, CDR1 LNHDA and CDR2 SQIVND (reference sequence). The CDR3 consists of 17 residues. Trimming at V came to 0 bases and at J to 10 bases, leaving 14 bases not matched to a gene. The CDR3 loop is CASSIEGLGLVFMEQFF. As DNA, the CDR3 is TGTGCCAGTAGTATAGAGGGGCTGGGACTAGTGTTTATGGAGCAGTTCTTC.

This clone was seen a few times. J is TRBJ1-2 and V is TRBV6-5; D call uncertain. Trimming stripped 6 bases from V and 8 bases from J, with 19 bases between. In germline, CDR1 is MNHEY, CDR2 SVGAGI. The length of the CDR3 is 14 residues. The CDR3 reads CASRRRTAGSGYTF. CDR3 sequence (DNA): TGTGCCAGCAGGCGTCGGACTGCGGGGTCCGGCTACACCTTC.

J is TRBJ1-2 and V is TRBV7-9; D is perhaps TRBD1 (6 bases). With 4 bases removed from V and 4 bases from J, the gap between germline ends came to 10 bases. The CDR3 length is 13 residues. Per germline, CDR1 SEHNR and CDR2 FQNEAQ (reference sequence). CDR3 in amino acids: CASSSVQGYGYTF. DNA of the CDR3: TGTGCCAGCAGCTCAGTACAGGGCTATGGCTACACCTTC.

The chain carries TRBV6-4 and TRBJ2-3; D not resolved. Trimming took off 4 bases at V and 6 bases at J, with 11 bases between the two ends. Germline-derived CDR1 and CDR2 are MRHNA and SNTAGT. The CDR3 sequence is 13 residues long. The CDR3 DNA reads TGTGCCAGCAGTGTCGAAGCATGGGATACGCAGTATTTT. It translates to CASSVEAWDTQYF.

The V gene is TRBV28, the J gene TRBJ1-5; weak D call: TRBD1 (6 bases). CDR1 is MDHEN, CDR2 SYDVKM, per germline. The CDR3 sequence is 18 residues long. Deletions cut 6 bases from V and 0 bases from J, with 21 bases between. CDR3 nucleotide sequence: TGTGCCAGCAGGCTTGGGGGGGCCGCACGTCTTAGCAATCAGCCCCAGCATTTT. This gives the protein CASRLGGAARLSNQPQHF.

This clone showed up just a few times. The J gene is TRBJ1-1, the V gene TRBV11-2, with D perhaps TRBD1 (5 bases). This CDR3 contains 15 residues. Germline CDR1 SGHAT, CDR2 FQNNGV. Trimming stripped 5 bases from V and 4 bases from J, with 17 bases between. CDR3 coding DNA: TGTGCCAGCAGCCCCCGACCCGGTAGGGGCACTGAAGCTTTCTTT. The encoded protein is CASSPRPGRGTEAFF.

The chain is built from TRBV11-2 and TRBJ1-5; tentative D call: TRBD1 (6 bases). The CDR3 has 19 amino acids. CDR1 and CDR2 (germline): SGHAT, FQNNGV. Trimming removed 5 bases at V and 1 base at J, with 24 bases between. The CDR3 nucleotides read TGTGCCAGCAGCGTTACAGGGCCGGGTATCTGGCAGAGCAATCAGCCCCAGCATTTT. Translation gives CASSVTGPGIWQSNQPQHF.

The chain links TRBV30 to TRBJ1-2; a possible D gene is TRBD1 (6 bases). Trimming took 3 bases from V and 0 from J, leaving 17 bases between them. This CDR3 comprises 16 residues. Germline V CDR1 and CDR2: GTSNPN, SVGIG (reference sequence). In DNA form, the CDR3 reads TGTGCCTGGAGGCTTCGACAGGCCCTAGCTAACTATGGCTACACCTTC. Translated, it gives CAWRLRQALANYGYTF.

The genes are TRBV6-2 or TRBV6-3 and TRBJ2-1; D is uncertain. The V and J ends lost 4 bases and 2 bases respectively, with 3 bases between them. The CDR3 loop spans 12 amino acids. Germline V lookup: CDR1 MNHEY, CDR2 SVGEGT. The CDR3 here is CASSLTYNEQFF. The DNA for the CDR3 is TGTGCCAGCAGTTTAACCTACAATGAGCAGTTCTTC.

The J gene is TRBJ2-3, the V gene TRBV27; the match to TRBD2 covers 8 bases. Germline V lookup: CDR1 MNHEY, CDR2 SMNVEV (reference sequence). The CDR3 loop spans 14 amino acids. V shed 2 bases, J shed 7 bases, and the junction held 5 bases outside the gene matches. CDR3 DNA sequence: TGTGCCAGCAGTTTAAGGCTAGCGGGCAATACGCAGTATTTT. As protein: CASSLRLAGNTQYF.

Written as DNA, the CDR3 is TGCAGTGCTAGTGTTACTAGCGGGGGGTACAATGAGCAGTTCTTC. It translates to CSASVTSGGYNEQFF. The chain combines TRBV20-1 with TRBJ2-1; 12 bases line up with TRBD2. CDR1 DFQATT and CDR2 SNEGSKA come from the germline V gene (reference sequence). V lost 3 bases, J lost 4 bases, and 4 bases stayed unmatched. This CDR3 is built from 15 residues.

The chain links TRBV3-1 (or the pseudogene TRBV3-2) to TRBJ1-3; a weak D match, TRBD1 (5 bases). The CDR3 covers 15 residues. Germline V CDR1 and CDR2: LGHDT, YNNKEL (reference sequence). Trimming removed 1 base at V and 4 bases at J, with 11 bases between. CDR3 in amino acids: CASSQGGTQGNTIYF. CDR3 DNA: TGTGCCAGCAGCCAAGGCGGGACCCAAGGAAACACCATATATTTT.

The J gene is TRBJ2-7, the V gene TRBV28, with TRBD2 identical over 9 bases. Germline CDR1 is MDHEN and CDR2 is SYDVKM. This CDR3 spans 14 amino acids. Trimming removed 8 bases from V and 7 bases from J; junction bases left unmatched: 12. CDR3 nucleotide sequence: TGTGCCAGCTATTCCCCGGGACTAGCAGGGGAGCAGTACTTC. Amino acids: CASYSPGLAGEQYF.